The rows below give T cell receptor beta chains drawn from one sample of a study of blood T cell repertoires in COVID-19. The data were produced by immunoSEQ multiplex PCR, yet TCRdb's version contains in-frame clones alone and is incomplete. The top ten hold less than 40% of the sample, which has 100,000 or so clones, roughly nine tenths seen once. The sample was peripheral blood. Receptor source: a woman of 80 years or more with acute or convalescent COVID-19. Each CDR3 is given with its conserved first and last residue. D genes are given only for firm matches. The size of a clone is reported for some rows only, either as once, few or many, or as a class for expanded clones.

J gene | clone size | CDR3 length | D gene | V gene | CDR3 DNA | CDR3 protein
TRBJ2-1 | once | 14 | TRBD2 | TRBV4-3 | TGCGCCAGCAGCCAAGAGGGCGGGGGGGGTGAGCAGTTCTTC | CASSQEGGGGEQFF
TRBJ2-5 | . | 17 | TRBD2 | TRBV11-2 | TGTGCCAGCAGCCCGCCACGTCGGGGGGTGATTCGGGAGACCCAGTACTTC | CASSPPRRGVIRETQYF
TRBJ1-4 | . | 15 | . | TRBV28 | TGTGCCAGCAGTTTGGCGGCAGTAACTAATGAAAAACTGTTTTTT | CASSLAAVTNEKLFF
TRBJ1-6 | . | 16 | . | TRBV28 | TGTGCCAGCAGTTTAGGTGCGGGCCGCGGGAATTCACCCCTCCACTTT | CASSLGAGRGNSPLHF
TRBJ2-4 | . | 18 | . | TRBV15 | TGTGCCACCAGCAGAGAAACACCCTGGGACTTGGCCAAAAACATTCAGTACTTC | CATSRETPWDLAKNIQYF
TRBJ2-7 | few | 13 | . | TRBV20-1 | TGCAGTGCTAGTCCGGGACACAACTACGAGCAGTACTTC | CSASPGHNYEQYF
TRBJ1-3 | . | 13 | . | TRBV11-2 | TGTGCCAGCAACCAGGGCTCTGGAAACACCATATATTTT | CASNQGSGNTIYF
TRBJ2-5 | . | 15 | TRBD1 | TRBV2 | TGTGCCAGCAGTCAGAACCCGCAGGGGGAGGAGACCCAGTACTTC | CASSQNPQGEETQYF
TRBJ2-2 | once | 14 | . | TRBV3-1/TRBV3-2 | TGTGCCAGCAGCCAAGATTTGCGCACCGGGGAGCTGTTTTTT | CASSQDLRTGELFF
TRBJ1-2 | . | 14 | TRBD1 | TRBV25-1 | TGTGCCAGCAGTGTCCCCGGGACAGGGGGTGGCTACACCTTC | CASSVPGTGGGYTF
TRBJ2-1 | . | 15 | TRBD2 | TRBV5-1 | TGCGCCAGCAGCGAAGCGGGGGGGTCTTACAATGAGCAGTTCTTC | CASSEAGGSYNEQFF
TRBJ1-1 | . | 14 | . | TRBV7-8 | TGTGCCAGCAGCTTATTTCAGGGAAACACTGAAGCTTTCTTT | CASSLFQGNTEAFF
TRBJ1-1 | . | 13 | TRBD1 | TRBV3-1/TRBV3-2 | TGTGCCAGCAGCCAAACTGGGACAGGTGAAGCTTTCTTT | CASSQTGTGEAFF
TRBJ1-1 | . | 13 | . | TRBV10-3 | TGTGCCATCAGCAAACAAGGGGACACTGAAGCTTTCTTT | CAISKQGDTEAFF
TRBJ2-3 | . | 17 | TRBD2 | TRBV4-3 | TGCGCCAGCAGCCGGAACTTAGCGGGGGGCCACACAGATACGCAGTATTTT | CASSRNLAGGHTDTQYF
TRBJ1-2 | once | 13 | TRBD1 | TRBV2 | TGTGCCAGCAGTGAGGACAGGAACTATGGCTACACCTTC | CASSEDRNYGYTF
TRBJ1-1 | . | 13 | . | TRBV18 | TGTGCCAGCTCAACAGGACGGGGGACTGAAGCTTTCTTT | CASSTGRGTEAFF
TRBJ2-7 | once | 13 | . | TRBV7-8 | TGTGCCAGCAGCTCGACGGGGTGGGTCGAGCAGTACTTC | CASSSTGWVEQYF
TRBJ1-3 | . | 15 | . | TRBV2 | TGTGCCAGCAGTGAGGGCTCTCACTCTGGAAACACCATATATTTT | CASSEGSHSGNTIYF
TRBJ1-6 | . | 18 | TRBD1 | TRBV7-9 | TGTGCCAGCAGCTTAGCACGCGTGGGGACAGGGGCTAATTCACCCCTCCACTTT | CASSLARVGTGANSPLHF
TRBJ2-4 | once | 15 | . | TRBV28 | TGTGCCAGCAGTATGGCAGAAAAAGCCAAAAACATTCAGTACTTC | CASSMAEKAKNIQYF
TRBJ2-3 | . | 21 | TRBD2 | TRBV27 | TGTGCCAGCAGTTTTCTCTTGGGACTAGCGGGGGGACCAGGGAGCACAGATACGCAGTATTTT | CASSFLLGLAGGPGSTDTQYF
TRBJ1-6 | . | 15 | . | TRBV6-1 | TGTGCCAGCAGTGAATTTCAGGGGAAGGATTCACCCCTCCACTTT | CASSEFQGKDSPLHF
TRBJ2-7 | . | 15 | TRBD1 | TRBV3-1/TRBV3-2 | TGTGCCAGCAGCCTGGGGACAGGGAATGTATACGAGCAGTACTTC | CASSLGTGNVYEQYF
TRBJ1-6 | . | 16 | . | TRBV28 | TGTGCCAGCAGGTACCCCGCGTCGTCCTATAATTCACCCCTCCACTTT | CASRYPASSYNSPLHF
TRBJ1-2 | . | 15 | . | TRBV7-2 | TGTGCCAGCACGGCTGGGGCAGGCCCCATCTATGGCTACACCTTC | CASTAGAGPIYGYTF
TRBJ1-2 | . | 16 | TRBD1 | TRBV7-6 | TGTGCCAGCAGCCCAGGGACAGGGGTTTGGAACTATGGCTACACCTTC | CASSPGTGVWNYGYTF
TRBJ2-7 | . | 13 | TRBD1 | TRBV6-5 | TGTGCCAGCAGGACGACAGGGGGCCACGAGCAGTACTTC | CASRTTGGHEQYF
TRBJ1-2 | once | 13 | . | TRBV19 | TGTGCCAGTAGTCGGGGATTTGGCTATGGCTACACCTTC | CASSRGFGYGYTF
TRBJ1-2 | . | 13 | TRBD1 | TRBV2 | TGTGCCAGCAGTGGACAGGGGGTTAGTGGCTACACCTTC | CASSGQGVSGYTF
TRBJ1-2 | . | 17 | TRBD1 | TRBV3-1/TRBV3-2 | TGTGCCAGCAGCCAAGGTATTGGGACAGGGGGCACCTATGGCTACACCTTC | CASSQGIGTGGTYGYTF
TRBJ1-3 | . | 16 | . | TRBV7-9 | TGTGCCAGCAGCTTAGCTGGGGGGATCTCTGGAAACACCATATATTTT | CASSLAGGISGNTIYF
TRBJ1-3 | . | 14 | TRBD1 | TRBV7-9 | TGTGCCAGCAGCCCTACAGGGGCTGGAAACACCATATATTTT | CASSPTGAGNTIYF
TRBJ1-5 | . | 13 | . | TRBV7-8 | TGTGCCAGCAGCTTAGACCAGGTGGGGCCCCAGCATTTT | CASSLDQVGPQHF
TRBJ1-2 | . | 12 | . | TRBV10-3 | TGTGCCATCAGTGAGCGGAGGGGTGGCTACACCTTC | CAISERRGGYTF
TRBJ2-5 | . | 15 | TRBD1 | TRBV5-5 | TGTGCCAGCAGCTTGTGGGGACAGGCGTCGGAGACCCAGTACTTC | CASSLWGQASETQYF
TRBJ2-2 | once | 16 | TRBD1 | TRBV9 | TGTGCCAGCAGCGTAGGCACAGGGGGCGACACCGGGGAGCTGTTTTTT | CASSVGTGGDTGELFF
TRBJ2-3 | once | 16 | TRBD2 | TRBV9 | TGTGCCAGCAGCGGCGGACTAGCGGTTCGCACAGATACGCAGTATTTT | CASSGGLAVRTDTQYF
TRBJ2-2 | . | 16 | TRBD1 | TRBV11-3 | TGTGCCAGCAGCTTAGGGGGGACAGCGAACACCGGGGAGCTGTTTTTT | CASSLGGTANTGELFF
TRBJ1-2 | once | 13 | . | TRBV30 | TGTGCCTGGAGTCGGCAGGGTGGCTATGGCTACACCTTC | CAWSRQGGYGYTF
TRBJ1-1 | . | 14 | . | TRBV10-3 | TGTGCCATCAGTGACGTTACAGGGAACACTGAAGCTTTCTTT | CAISDVTGNTEAFF
TRBJ1-3 | . | 16 | . | TRBV7-2 | TGTGCCAGCAGCCCAGAGGGTTACATCTCTGGAAACACCATATATTTT | CASSPEGYISGNTIYF
TRBJ2-2 | . | 16 | . | TRBV9 | TGTGCCAGCAGCCCCTGGGGAGCGGCGAACACCGGGGAGCTGTTTTTT | CASSPWGAANTGELFF
TRBJ1-2 | . | 13 | TRBD1 | TRBV30 | TGTGCCTGGAGTGTCACAGGGGGCTATGGCTACACCTTC | CAWSVTGGYGYTF
TRBJ2-2 | . | 13 | TRBD1 | TRBV2 | TGTGCCAGCAGACAGGGGGTCACCGGGGAGCTGTTTTTT | CASRQGVTGELFF
TRBJ1-2 | . | 15 | . | TRBV4-1 | TGCGCCAGCAGCCAAGGGGCGTGGGGGGGGTATGGCTACACCTTC | CASSQGAWGGYGYTF
TRBJ2-3 | . | 15 | TRBD1 | TRBV18 | TGTGCCAGCTCACCACCAGGGGGCTGGGTAGATACGCAGTATTTT | CASSPPGGWVDTQYF
TRBJ1-2 | once | 16 | TRBD1 | TRBV9 | TGTGCCAGCAGCGTAGCCGCCGCGGCAGGGGGCTATGGCTACACCTTC | CASSVAAAAGGYGYTF
TRBJ1-2 | . | 15 | . | TRBV2 | TGTGCCAGCAGAGAGAGCGGGACCCCGAATGCGGGCTACACCTTC | CASRESGTPNAGYTF
TRBJ2-5 | . | 15 | TRBD2 | TRBV18 | TGTGCCACCCGGGGCGGACTAGCGTCACAAGAGACCCAGTACTTC | CATRGGLASQETQYF